The source of this TCR beta chain is a study of shared clonotypes between healthy human individuals. Study observations and caveats: What rarefaction showed was incomplete sorted-subset sequencing despite large depth.

Only in-frame clones appear in the TCRdb table, and some are missing; sequencing was by immunoSEQ multiplex PCR. Here the sample spans 1 million to 1.3 million clones, approximately 80% being singletons. With respect to this clone: Its specificity is not known.

CDR3 size: 20 residues. Germline V gene data show CDR1 as MGHRA and CDR2 as YSYEKL. V shed 5 bases, J shed 0 bases, and the junction held 12 bases outside the gene matches. This sequence joins TRBV4-1 and TRBJ2-2; 13 positions match TRBD2. Input material: memory CD4+ T cells from PBMCs. Stated subset: CD45RA-negative fraction. The sequence was collected from a young man in good health. Some clones in this sample may be carry-over from other donors' samples. CDR3 sequence reads: CASSYQLAGGSSTNTGELFF. The CDR3 coding sequence is TGCGCCAGCAGCTACCAACTAGCGGGAGGGTCCTCAACGAACACCGGGGAGCTGTTTTTT.